The 20 T cell receptor beta chains in this list originate from one sample, sequenced in a study of radiotherapy plus CTLA-4 blockade in lung cancer. TCRdb keeps only in-frame clones here, not all; method: immunoSEQ multiplex PCR. The sample has more than 90,000 clones, around 88% seen once. Sample: peripheral blood, taken from a patient treated with radiotherapy plus ipilimumab. All receptors come from a human donor with non-small cell lung cancer that progressed on radiotherapy plus ipilimumab.

This chain connects TRBV7-6 to TRBJ2-1; 9 positions match TRBD2. Germline V CDR1 and CDR2: SGHVS, FNYEAQ. The ends lost 8 bases at V and 5 bases at J; junction bases unmatched: 7. The CDR3 has 14 amino acids. CDR3 nucleotide sequence: TGTGCCAGCGAGGTTTTAGCGGGGGACAATGAGCAGTTCTTC. Residues: CASEVLAGDNEQFF.

This sequence joins TRBV5-4 and TRBJ2-5; 12 nucleotides line up with TRBD2. Germline loops: CDR1 SGHNT, CDR2 YYREEE (reference sequence). V was clipped by 4 bases and J by 6 bases; unmatched bases: 10. The length of the CDR3 is 16 residues. CDR3 coding DNA: TGTGCCAGCAGCCTGTTGACTAGCGGGAGCTTGAAGACCCAGTACTTC. This gives the protein CASSLLTSGSLKTQYF.

The rearrangement joins TRBV10-1 to TRBJ2-2; D not resolved. V gave up 3 bases and J gave up 5 bases, with 10 bases separating them. The CDR3 sequence is 14 residues long. Germline lookup yields CDR1 WNHNN and CDR2 SYGVQD (reference sequence). Written as DNA, the CDR3 is TGCGCCAGCAGTGATAGGGTCCAGACCGGGGAGCTGTTTTTT. Encoded protein: CASSDRVQTGELFF.

The J gene is TRBJ1-3, the V gene TRBV6-1, with no clear D. Germline values: CDR1 MNHNS, CDR2 SASEGT. This CDR3 spans 16 amino acids. The germline V and J ends were trimmed by 4 bases and 0 bases, with 13 bases remaining between them. Here the CDR3 DNA reads TGTGCCAGCAGTGTCGGACGGTCATCCTCTGGAAACACCATATATTTT. Its translation is CASSVGRSSSGNTIYF.

V gene TRBV30 combines with J gene TRBJ1-2; D remains unclear. V was shortened by 3 bases and J by 0 bases, with 11 bases between the two germline ends. The length of the CDR3 is 14 residues. Germline CDR1 reads GTSNPN; CDR2 reads SVGIG (reference sequence). The CDR3 sequence: CAWSQSYPNYGYTF. CDR3 in DNA: TGTGCCTGGAGCCAGAGTTACCCTAACTATGGCTACACCTTC.

The sample holds a few counts of this clone. The chain couples TRBV6-5 to TRBJ2-7, with D possibly matching TRBD2 (6 bases). V shed 8 bases and J shed 0 bases, with 8 bases lying between them. Germline loops: CDR1 MNHEY, CDR2 SVGAGI. The CDR3 length is 12 residues. The CDR3 sequence: CASQDYSYEQYF. As DNA, the CDR3 is TGTGCCAGCCAGGACTACTCCTACGAGCAGTACTTC.

V and J are TRBV5-6 and TRBJ2-1, with D unclear. Germline CDR1 reads SGHDT; CDR2 reads YYEEEE. V was pared by 0 bases and J by 6 bases, with 10 bases between. The CDR3 extends over 14 amino acids. The CDR3 DNA follows: TGTGCCAGCAGCTTGGACGGACCTCGCAATGAGCAGTTCTTC. Translating it yields CASSLDGPRNEQFF.

This chain uses TRBV9 with TRBJ2-1; TRBD2 matches at 9 bases. Germline lookup yields CDR1 SGDLS and CDR2 YYNGEE. Germline trimming cut 0 bases from V and 4 bases from J; bases unmatched to any gene: 8. CDR3 length: 17 amino acids. The CDR3 here is CASSVDLAGLRYNEQFF. The CDR3 region has the DNA TGTGCCAGCAGCGTAGATCTAGCGGGACTGAGATACAATGAGCAGTTCTTC.

This clone was seen a single time. The V call is TRBV6-5, the J call TRBJ2-2; weak D call: TRBD2 (6 bases). Germline V gene data show CDR1 as MNHEY and CDR2 as SVGAGI. Trimming took off 7 bases at V and 5 bases at J, with 17 bases between the two ends. The CDR3 runs to 15 residues. The CDR3 sequence: CASKVRRGGTGELFF. The CDR3 DNA sequence: TGTGCCAGCAAGGTCAGAAGGGGAGGAACCGGGGAGCTGTTTTTT.

This chain joins TRBV18 and TRBJ2-7; D is uncertain. The CDR3 is made up of 13 amino acids. CDR1 and CDR2 (germline): KGHSH, LQKENI. With 5 bases removed from V and 2 bases from J, the gap between germline ends came to 10 bases. The CDR3 is CASSTQPTYEQYF. The CDR3 region has the DNA TGTGCCAGCTCAACACAGCCTACCTACGAGCAGTACTTC. The full variable domain, with the rest looked up from reference TRBV18 and TRBJ2-7, is NAGVMQNPRHLVRRRGQEARLRCSPMKGHSHVYWYRQLPEEGLKFMVYLQKENIIDESGMPKERFSAEFPKEGPSILRIQQVVRGDSAAYFCASSTQPTYEQYFGPGTRLTVT.

The V call is TRBV5-1, the J call TRBJ2-2; D is perhaps TRBD1 (5 bases). Germline-derived CDR1 and CDR2 are SGHRS and YFSETQ. V gave up 4 bases and J gave up 5 bases, with 12 bases separating them. This CDR3 has 14 amino acids. The CDR3 sequence is CASSIRGGTGELFF. CDR3 nucleotide sequence: TGCGCCAGCAGCATTAGGGGTGGAACCGGGGAGCTGTTTTTT. Supplemented by reference TRBV5-1 and TRBJ2-2, the full variable domain reads KAGVTQTPRYLIKTRGQQVTLSCSPISGHRSVSWYQQTPGQGLQFLFEYFSETQRNKGNFPGRFSGRQFSNSRSEMNVSTLELGDSALYLCASSIRGGTGELFFGEGSRLTVL.

This chain connects TRBV10-3 to TRBJ1-1; D is possibly TRBD1 (5 bases). The CDR3 loop spans 11 amino acids. Trimming removed 8 bases from V and 3 bases from J, with 7 bases in between. The germline V gene encodes CDR1 ENHRY and CDR2 SYGVKD. Here the CDR3 reads CAIAGDTEAFF. The CDR3 DNA sequence: TGTGCCATCGCGGGGGACACTGAAGCTTTCTTT.

The chain couples TRBV9 to TRBJ2-1; D not certain. V lost 0 bases and J lost 5, with 15 bases in between. The CDR3 is 16 amino acids. Germline V lookup: CDR1 SGDLS, CDR2 YYNGEE. CDR3 residues: CASSVASAPTDNEQFF. The CDR3 nucleotides are TGTGCCAGCAGCGTAGCGTCGGCCCCCACGGACAATGAGCAGTTCTTC.

The chain carries TRBV5-3 and TRBJ2-1; 13 nucleotides align to TRBD2. TRBV5-3 belongs to the ORF category, with a function that is uncertain. The CDR3 is 20 residues long. Trimming took 3 bases from V and 0 from J; bases not matched to a gene: 12. For the CDR3, the DNA is TGTGCCAGAAGCTCCCGGACTAGCGGGAGTGTTCCGAGCTCCTACAATGAGCAGTTCTTC. Amino acid sequence: CARSSRTSGSVPSSYNEQFF.

The chain has TRBV21-1 and TRBJ2-3; TRBD2, the D gene given by the table, was not confirmed from the DNA. TRBV21-1 is a pseudogene. The CDR3 extends over 12 amino acids. CDR3: CASNAETDTQYF. The CDR3 DNA reads as TGTGCCAGCAATGCCGAGACAGATACGCAGTATTTT.

This clone was picked up one time. J is TRBJ2-7 and V is TRBV11-2; 9 nucleotides match TRBD2. V lost 5 bases, J lost 9 bases, and 14 bases stayed unmatched. This CDR3 is built from 15 residues. CDR1 is SGHAT and CDR2 is FQNNGV in the germline V gene. This CDR3 reads CASSQVGTAGGVQYF. The CDR3 nucleotides read TGTGCCAGCAGCCAAGTAGGTACGGCGGGAGGGGTGCAGTACTTC.

The rearrangement joins TRBV6-6 to TRBJ1-5, with D tentatively TRBD1 (5 bases). The germline V and J ends were trimmed by 8 bases and 2 bases, with 7 bases remaining between them. The CDR3 spans 12 residues. The V gene's germline CDR1 is MNHNY and CDR2 SVGAGI (reference sequence). This CDR3 is CASGAGNQPQHF. In DNA, the CDR3 is TGTGCCAGCGGGGCGGGCAATCAGCCCCAGCATTTT.

This chain links TRBV6-6 with TRBJ2-5; D is uncertain. This CDR3 spans 12 amino acids. Germline V gene lookup returns CDR1 MNHNY and CDR2 SVGAGI (reference sequence). V shed 7 bases and J shed 10 bases, with 16 bases lying between them. Written as DNA, the CDR3 is TGTGCCAGCACCGACCCCTTACTGCACCAGTACTTC. As protein: CASTDPLLHQYF.

This clone was detected once. The genes are TRBV6-6 and TRBJ1-5; D possibly corresponds to TRBD1 (5 bases). V was pared by 8 bases and J by 6 bases, with 23 bases between. CDR1 MNHNY and CDR2 SVGAGI come from the germline V gene (reference sequence). The CDR3 has 16 residues. The CDR3 DNA reads as TGTGCCAGCTCCGCGGGGGGACGGGGGGATGCTCAGCCCCAGCATTTT. Translated: CASSAGGRGDAQPQHF.

The chain uses TRBV2 and TRBJ1-1; D is perhaps TRBD1 (5 bases). Germline assignment: CDR1 SNHLY and CDR2 FYNNEI. This CDR3 has 11 amino acids. Deletions cut 6 bases from V and 9 bases from J, with 11 bases between. The chain's CDR3 is CASRTESQAFF. The CDR3 DNA follows: TGTGCCAGCAGGACAGAGTCACAAGCTTTCTTT.